This TCR beta chain was observed in a study of shared clonotypes between healthy human individuals. Study-wide points: Sharing across four donors was highest in naive CD4 (approximately 5%) and lowest in memory CD8 (about 0.4%). Clonotype sharing among donors was expected to depend on sequencing depth. Clonotypes which were not shared had lower generation probabilities than clonotypes that all four donors shared.

With V trimmed by 2 bases and J by 8 bases, 1 base remained unmatched. This CDR3 contains 12 residues. Germline V gene sequence: CDR1 SNHLY, CDR2 FYNNEI. Deep was the level at which the assay was run. Sequencing was performed with immunoSEQ multiplex PCR; in TCRdb, only in-frame clones are kept and a portion is missing. In the table there are around 1.1 million clones, about 80% of which are singletons. Note on this clone: Its target is unknown.

This TCR came from a man aged 18 to 30 in good health. Some clones in this sample may be carry-over from other donors' samples. The chain carries TRBV2 and TRBJ2-5, with 8 nucleotides matching TRBD2. The sequenced sample was memory CD4+ T cells from PBMCs. Described subset: CD45RA-negative fraction. The CDR3 protein is CASSEIAGTQYF. The CDR3 DNA reads TGTGCCAGCAGTGAAATAGCGGGAACCCAGTACTTC.